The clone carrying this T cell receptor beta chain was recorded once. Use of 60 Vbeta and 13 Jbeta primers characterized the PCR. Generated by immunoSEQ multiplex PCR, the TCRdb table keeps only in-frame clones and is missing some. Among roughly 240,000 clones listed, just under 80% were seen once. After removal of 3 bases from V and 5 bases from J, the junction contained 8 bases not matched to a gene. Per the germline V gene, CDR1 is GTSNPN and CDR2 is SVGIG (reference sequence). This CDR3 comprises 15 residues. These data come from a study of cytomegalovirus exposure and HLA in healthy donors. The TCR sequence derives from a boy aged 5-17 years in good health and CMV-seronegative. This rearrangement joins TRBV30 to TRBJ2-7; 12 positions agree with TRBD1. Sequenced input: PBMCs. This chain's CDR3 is CAWSPTGTGGDEQYF. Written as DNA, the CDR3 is TGTGCCTGGAGCCCAACCGGGACAGGGGGCGACGAGCAGTACTTC.